Each of the 29 T cell receptor beta chains below was sequenced from the same sample in a study of graft-versus-host responses after intestinal transplantation (dated by TCRdb to the early 2020s). No antigen is known for these receptors. Receptor libraries were prepared by the immunoSEQ multiplex PCR assay. Imported from immuneACCESS, the table was reduced by TCRdb to in-frame sequences with V and J called. These copies leave out some clones; in studies compared against another copy, an unresolved V gene accounts for under half, and the cause of the remainder is not known. The sample records over 120,000 clones, 80% to 95% of which are singletons. The ten largest make up about 0.19% of the sample. The meaning of the sample's time point label: cells obtained before transplantation from donor or recipient. The sequencing used unstimulated CD4+ T cells sorted from spleen or lymph node cells, collected before intestinal transplant. These receptor sequences come from a human donor who received an intestinal transplant.

V and J are TRBV5-4 and TRBJ2-7; tentatively, D is TRBD2 (5 bases). Germline assignment: CDR1 SGHNT and CDR2 YYREEE (reference sequence). This CDR3 contains 15 residues. The V and J ends lost 0 bases and 3 bases respectively, with 13 bases between them. For the CDR3, the DNA is TGTGCCAGCAGCTTGGTGTTAGCGTCGTACTACGAGCAGTACTTC. This encodes CASSLVLASYYEQYF.

CDR3 loop: CASSGGLAGLDEQFF. The CDR3 DNA reads TGCGCCAGCAGCGGGGGACTAGCGGGACTCGATGAGCAGTTCTTC. This chain joins TRBV5-1 and TRBJ2-1, with 13 bases fitting TRBD2. The CDR3 has 15 amino acids. CDR1 and CDR2 from the germline V gene are SGHRS and YFSETQ. V shed 4 bases and J 8 bases; nucleotides not matched to a gene: 6. The whole variable domain, filled in from reference TRBV5-1 and TRBJ2-1, reads KAGVTQTPRYLIKTRGQQVTLSCSPISGHRSVSWYQQTPGQGLQFLFEYFSETQRNKGNFPGRFSGRQFSNSRSEMNVSTLELGDSALYLCASSGGLAGLDEQFFGPGTRLTVL.

The rearrangement joins TRBV28 to TRBJ2-4; the D call may be TRBD1 or TRBD2 (5 bases each). The germline V gene has CDR1 MDHEN and CDR2 SYDVKM. CDR3 length: 15 residues. Trimming removed 1 base at V and 3 bases at J, with 10 bases between. CDR3 DNA sequence: TGTGCCAGCAGTTTATCGGGACGGGGCAAAAACATTCAGTACTTC. It yields the protein CASSLSGRGKNIQYF.

The rearrangement links TRBV5-5 to TRBJ2-1, with TRBD2 as a possible D gene (6 bases). Germline loops: CDR1 SGHKS, CDR2 YYEKEE (reference sequence). V lost 2 bases, J lost 9 bases, and 9 bases lay in between. The CDR3 is 12 amino acids. The CDR3, as DNA: TGTGCCAGCAGCTTCGGGGGTCTTGAGCAGTTCTTC. Encoded protein: CASSFGGLEQFF.

V and J are TRBV11-2 and TRBJ1-6; tentatively, D is TRBD1 (5 bases). The V gene lost 1 base and the J gene lost 11 bases, with 15 bases spanning the gap. In germline, CDR1 is SGHAT, CDR2 FQNNGV. The CDR3 covers 15 residues. CDR3 region: CASSLGGGRYAPLHF. The CDR3 DNA follows: TGTGCCAGCAGCTTAGGGGGGGGTAGGTATGCACCCCTCCACTTT.

This clone was seen once. The J gene is TRBJ2-7, the V gene TRBV7-2, with D possibly called TRBD1 or TRBD2 (5 bases each). Trimming stripped 5 bases from V and 5 bases from J, with 16 bases between. CDR3 size: 14 residues. CDR1 is SGHTA and CDR2 is FQGNSA in the germline V gene. The chain's CDR3 is CASSLTGGSDEQYF. For the CDR3, the DNA is TGTGCCAGCAGCCTTACAGGTGGTAGCGACGAGCAGTACTTC.

This rearrangement joins TRBV27 to TRBJ2-6; 15 nucleotides align to TRBD2. Losses at the gene ends were 4 bases for V and 0 bases for J; bases not matched to a gene: 4. CDR3 size: 19 residues. CDR1 and CDR2 (germline): MNHEY, SMNVEV (reference sequence). CDR3 coding DNA: TGTGCCAGCAGTTCCGGGACTAGCGGGAGGCGCTCTGGGGCCAACGTCCTGACTTTC. Protein sequence: CASSSGTSGRRSGANVLTF.

The DNA for the CDR3 is TGTGCCTGGAAGAAAGGGAGCGAAAACTATGGCTACACCTTC. Translated: CAWKKGSENYGYTF. The rearrangement joins TRBV30 to TRBJ1-2; D uncertain. The CDR3 has 14 amino acids. Between the trimmed V and J ends, which lost 4 bases and 2 bases, there was a span of 14 bases. The germline gives CDR1 GTSNPN, CDR2 SVGIG (reference sequence).

The rearrangement links TRBV30 to TRBJ1-1; tentatively, D is TRBD1 (5 bases). Germline V gives CDR1 GTSNPN, CDR2 SVGIG (reference sequence). V gave up 2 bases and J gave up 1 base, with 14 bases separating them. The length of the CDR3 is 15 residues. The CDR3 is CAWSSPGPGNTEAFF. CDR3 DNA sequence: TGTGCCTGGAGTTCCCCGGGGCCCGGGAACACTGAAGCTTTCTTT.

The V gene is TRBV29-1, the J gene TRBJ2-1, with D possibly being TRBD2 (5 bases). The germline V and J ends were trimmed by 4 bases and 5 bases, with 15 bases remaining between them. The CDR3 is 14 amino acids. CDR1 and CDR2 from the germline V gene are SQVTM and ANQGSEA. The DNA for the CDR3 is TGCAGCGTTGGTATGAGACTAATGAACAATGAGCAGTTCTTC. Translating it yields CSVGMRLMNNEQFF.

The chain employs TRBV30 and TRBJ2-1; TRBD2 aligns across 7 bases. The germline CDR1 and CDR2 sequences are GTSNPN and SVGIG (reference sequence). The CDR3 extends over 15 amino acids. The V segment lost 2 bases and the J segment 6 bases; nucleotides outside the gene matches: 10. The CDR3: CAWSSSGWEGNEQFF. CDR3 nucleotide sequence: TGTGCCTGGAGTTCCTCCGGGTGGGAGGGCAATGAGCAGTTCTTC.

V usage is TRBV7-9 and J usage is TRBJ2-7; D gene unclear. The CDR3 extends over 13 amino acids. V was pared by 1 base and J by 3 bases, with 7 bases between. Germline-derived CDR1 and CDR2 are SEHNR and FQNEAQ (reference sequence). The CDR3 loop is CASSLDWVYEQYF. Here the CDR3 DNA reads TGTGCCAGCAGCTTAGACTGGGTCTACGAGCAGTACTTC. Looking up the rest from reference TRBV7-9 and TRBJ2-7 gives the full variable domain: DTGVSQNPRHKITKRGQNVTFRCDPISEHNRLYWYRQTLGQGPEFLTYFQNEAQLEKSRLLSDRFSAERPKGSFSTLEIQRTEQGDSAMYLCASSLDWVYEQYFGPGTRLTVT.

CDR3 protein: CASSDRGQRANQPQHF. The DNA of the CDR3 is TGTGCCAGCAGTGACAGGGGACAGCGAGCCAATCAGCCCCAGCATTTT. The V and J genes are TRBV6-1 and TRBJ1-5; TRBD1 matches 7 bases. Trimming removed 3 bases from V and 3 bases from J; junction bases left unmatched: 8. The CDR3 totals 16 residues. Per the germline V gene, CDR1 is MNHNS and CDR2 is SASEGT.

This chain connects TRBV18 to TRBJ2-2; the D is unclear. Germline CDR1 and CDR2: KGHSH and LQKENI. The CDR3 extends over 13 amino acids. V was clipped by 1 base and J by 4 bases, with 4 bases between them. CDR3 nucleotide sequence: TGTGCCAGCTCACCACGTGGCACCGGGGAGCTGTTTTTT. Translated, it gives CASSPRGTGELFF.

This chain links TRBV6-5 with TRBJ2-7; D uncertain. Germline loops: CDR1 MNHEY, CDR2 SVGAGI. CDR3 length equals 14 residues. V lost 4 bases, J lost 7 bases, and 17 bases lay in between. The CDR3 DNA follows: TGTGCCAGCAGTTCCTCCCTGGTCCCTCGGGAGCAGTACTTC. This translates into CASSSSLVPREQYF.

The rearrangement links TRBV6-6 to TRBJ2-3; a possible D gene is TRBD1 (5 bases). Trimming cost V 0 bases and J 6 bases, with 10 bases left between them. CDR1 is MNHNY, CDR2 SVGAGI, per germline (reference sequence). CDR3 length: 14 amino acids. CDR3 in amino acids: CASSYSGRPDTQYF. The CDR3 DNA follows: TGTGCCAGCAGTTACTCGGGGCGCCCCGATACGCAGTATTTT.

The genes are TRBV4-1 and TRBJ2-1; 12 bases match TRBD2. The length of the CDR3 is 17 residues. V trimming: 0 bases; J trimming: 7 bases; junction bases outside the gene matches: 7. CDR1 and CDR2 (germline): MGHRA, YSYEKL. CDR3 amino acids: CASSQDAASGRGNEQFF. The CDR3, as DNA: TGCGCCAGCAGCCAAGATGCCGCTAGCGGGAGGGGAAATGAGCAGTTCTTC.

The genes are TRBV11-2 and TRBJ1-4; 11 bases map to TRBD1. Germline loops: CDR1 SGHAT, CDR2 FQNNGV. V dropped 5 bases and J dropped 8; count of bases not matched to a gene: 4. This CDR3 is 14 amino acids long. CDR3 sequence (DNA): TGTGCCAGCAGCCGCGGGACAGGGGGGGAAAAACTGTTTTTT. This sequence encodes CASSRGTGGEKLFF. Full variable domain (rest looked up from reference TRBV11-2 and TRBJ1-4): EAGVAQSPRYKIIEKRQSVAFWCNPISGHATLYWYQQILGQGPKLLIQFQNNGVVDDSQLPKDRFSAERLKGVDSTLKIQPAKLEDSAVYLCASSRGTGGEKLFFGSGTQLSVL.

The genes are TRBV5-8 and TRBJ2-7, with 7 nucleotides matching TRBD1. The V and J ends lost 4 bases and 2 bases, in that order; junction bases with no gene match: 6. The germline gives CDR1 SGHTS, CDR2 YDEGEE. The CDR3 has 14 amino acids. Written as DNA, the CDR3 is TGTGCCAGCAGCCGTAAACAGGGGCCCTACGAGCAGTACTTC. Amino acid sequence: CASSRKQGPYEQYF.

The chain couples TRBV11-2 to TRBJ2-7; perhaps TRBD1 as D (5 bases). Trimming pared 2 bases from V and 3 bases from J, leaving 11 bases between. Germline V gene data show CDR1 as SGHAT and CDR2 as FQNNGV. The CDR3 contains 14 residues. In DNA, the CDR3 is TGTGCCAGCAGCTTAAATGTAAGGGGCTACGAGCAGTACTTC. Protein: CASSLNVRGYEQYF.

The rearrangement joins TRBV29-1 to TRBJ1-1; 8 nucleotides match TRBD1. The length of the CDR3 is 13 residues. J gave up 7 bases and V 7 bases, and 11 bases lay outside the gene matches. From germline, CDR1 is SQVTM and CDR2 ANQGSEA. The CDR3 nucleotides are TGCAGCGCCCTAAGGCCCGGACAGGGTGAAGCTTTCTTT. It translates to CSALRPGQGEAFF.

The chain is built from TRBV28 and TRBJ2-2; no clear D. The CDR3 length is 17 residues. The V end lost 1 base, the J end lost 1 base, and 13 bases lay between the germline ends. Germline V gene sequence: CDR1 MDHEN, CDR2 SYDVKM. CDR3 residues: CASSLSGDILNTGELFF. The CDR3 nucleotides read TGTGCCAGCAGTTTATCGGGCGACATCTTGAACACCGGGGAGCTGTTTTTT.

The genes are TRBV5-4 and TRBJ1-1, with D maybe TRBD1 (6 bases). Germline lookup yields CDR1 SGHNT and CDR2 YYREEE (reference sequence). The CDR3 sequence is 14 residues long. Trimming removed 0 bases from V and 1 base from J, with 7 bases in between. As DNA, the CDR3 is TGTGCCAGCAGCTTGGAAGGGGGGAACACTGAAGCTTTCTTT. Its protein is CASSLEGGNTEAFF.

This rearrangement joins TRBV9 to TRBJ2-3, with 11 bases matching TRBD1. With 5 bases clipped from V and 5 bases from J, the junction kept 10 bases outside the gene matches. Germline loops: CDR1 SGDLS, CDR2 YYNGEE. The CDR3 runs 16 residues. In DNA form, the CDR3 reads TGTGCCAGCAGTCTTACTCCGGGACAGGGGGGAGATACGCAGTATTTT. Translation: CASSLTPGQGGDTQYF.

The J gene is TRBJ1-1, the V gene TRBV7-6, with a tentative D call TRBD1 (5 bases). The CDR3 sequence is 14 residues long. The V gene lost 1 base and the J gene lost 1 base, with 7 bases spanning the gap. CDR1 and CDR2 from the germline V gene are SGHVS and FNYEAQ. CDR3 nucleotide sequence: TGTGCCAGCAGCTTAGGCAGGGAGAACACTGAAGCTTTCTTT. Its protein product is CASSLGRENTEAFF.

The chain combines TRBV19 with TRBJ1-4; D uncertain. Trimming shortened V by 1 base and J by 7 bases, and 7 bases separated the two germline ends. CDR3 length equals 13 residues. CDR1 LNHDA and CDR2 SQIVND come from the germline V gene (reference sequence). The CDR3 is CASSIAAAEKLFF. In nucleotides, the CDR3 is TGTGCCAGTAGTATAGCGGCGGCTGAAAAACTGTTTTTT.

This clone was detected only a few times. The rearrangement joins TRBV28 to TRBJ1-4; weak D call: TRBD1 (6 bases). The CDR3 is made up of 14 amino acids. With 6 bases removed from V and 7 bases from J, the gap between germline ends came to 15 bases. CDR1 is MDHEN and CDR2 is SYDVKM in the germline V gene. CDR3 amino acids: CASRDSRWGEKLFF. CDR3 coding DNA: TGTGCCAGCAGGGACAGCCGGTGGGGTGAAAAACTGTTTTTT. The variable domain in full, completed from reference TRBV28 and TRBJ1-4, reads DVKVTQSSRYLVKRTGEKVFLECVQDMDHENMFWYRQDPGLGLRLIYFSYDVKMKEKGDIPEGYSVSREKKERFSLILESASTNQTSMYLCASRDSRWGEKLFFGSGTQLSVL.

This clone was seen more than once but under ten times. V gene TRBV14 combines with J gene TRBJ2-2; D is unresolved. Looked up from germline, CDR1 is SGHDN and CDR2 is FVKESK. CDR3 size: 11 residues. Trimming took off 3 bases at V and 4 bases at J, with 0 bases between the two ends. For the CDR3, the DNA is TGTGCCAGCAGCCACACCGGGGAGCTGTTTTTT. This sequence encodes CASSHTGELFF. The full variable domain, rest sourced from reference TRBV14 and TRBJ2-2, is EAGVTQFPSHSVIEKGQTVTLRCDPISGHDNLYWYRRVMGKEIKFLLHFVKESKQDESGMPNNRFLAERTGGTYSTLKVQPAELEDSGVYFCASSHTGELFFGEGSRLTVL.

V usage is TRBV28 and J usage is TRBJ2-5; D tentatively reads TRBD1 or TRBD2 (5 bases each). The J call is uncertain, as TRBJ2-7 better fits the DNA end. CDR1 MDHEN and CDR2 SYDVKM come from the germline V gene. CDR3 length: 17 amino acids. CDR3 sequence reads: CASSFWLGPEGNYEQYF. The CDR3 DNA sequence: TGTGCCAGCAGTTTCTGGTTGGGTCCAGAGGGGAACTACGAGCAGTACTTC.